This T cell receptor (beta chain) was sequenced in a study of GPR56 and killer-like receptors on CD4 memory cells (dated by TCRdb to the late 2010s). With respect to the entire study: According to the study's proposal, human CD4+ memory T-cell differentiation and cytokine production potential are marked by the progressive acquisition of KLRB1, KLRG1, GPR56 and then KLRF1. The healthy blood donors were described in the study as age-matched to the liver disease patients, whose median age was 68 years. Here is what the overall study found, with its caveats: Overlap of TCR repertoires was observed especially between the late populations 4 and 5, and partly population 3. Clonal frequency was low in the marker-negative population and increased progressively along the proposed pathway, with TCRbeta diversity decreasing accordingly. Rather than full repertoires, the diversity and similarity analyses used only the 100 most expanded clones in each population. The clones that dominated late populations 4 and 5 were also present in early populations 1 and 2, and the authors interpreted this finding as evidence for linear differentiation.

Via the germline V gene, CDR1 is SGHTA and CDR2 FQGNSA. The CDR3 covers 17 residues, taking in both the cysteine and the phenylalanine. DNA is not recorded here. Its count unrecorded, this clonotype is medium-sized (0.01 to 0.1%) by frequency. The target of this receptor is not known. The sequencer was an Illumina HiSeq 2500. Sequencing libraries were built by amplifying the recombined TCRbeta locus with a previously published PCR protocol. The study's processing was this. Any read whose average quality score fell below 30 was discarded, and IMSEQ was used to process the reads that remained. Each clonotype was defined by the combination of Vbeta gene, Jbeta gene and CDR3 amino acid sequence. The Morisita-Horn index, computed on the top 100 expanded clones, was used to quantify repertoire overlap between populations. Renyi diversity profiles calculated on the top 100 expanded clones were used to evaluate clonal diversity. Through TCRdb reprocessing, the reads give one entry per CDR3 protein sequence; DNA is omitted. The V and J calls shown here were made by TCRdb, not taken from the authors' results. The table for this sample records about 2,000 distinct CDR3 sequences. The ten biggest clones cover 5.2% of the sample.

Prior to TCRbeta sequencing, five KLR/GPR56-defined CD4+ populations were enriched by fluorescence-activated cell sorting. TCRbeta repertoires of five CD4+ T-cell subsets defined by KLRB1, KLRG1, GPR56 and KLRF1 expression were sequenced to test a linear memory differentiation pathway. TCR-sequenced cells came from peripheral blood of healthy control individuals, reported as five donors in the TCRbeta analysis figure. Heparinized peripheral blood was collected, and every sample was processed within one hour of being retrieved. Blood was diluted 1:2 in PBS, and peripheral blood mononuclear cells were then isolated from the diluted blood at room temperature by Biocoll density gradient centrifugation. CD4+ T cells were enriched from freshly isolated PBMCs by magnetic sorting with anti-CD4 MicroBeads before flow sorting. A BD FACSAria II was used to sort CD4+ T cells enriched from PBMCs of healthy donors according to marker expression. Surface staining used anti-KLRB1 clone 191B8, anti-KLRF1 clone 4A4.D10 and anti-KLRG1 clone REA261 antibodies from Miltenyi Biotec.

The sample was memory CD4+ T cells from blood. This TCR came from a human donor in good health. In this chain, TRBV7-2 is recombined with TRBJ2-7; TCRdb returns TRBD2, unconfirmable since there is no DNA. For the CDR3, the sequence is CASSLFIGGTSGYEQYF.